This entry lists 8 T cell receptor beta chains sequenced from one sample in a study of cytomegalovirus exposure and HLA in healthy donors. The PCR contained 60 Vbeta and 13 Jbeta primers. Libraries were prepared by immunoSEQ multiplex PCR; TCRdb keeps only in-frame clonotypes and omits some of them. This table holds about 77,000 clones, approximately 80% found once. The sequenced material came from PBMCs. The receptors originated from a man in his forties or fifties in good health and CMV-seronegative.

This clone appeared a single time. The chain combines TRBV2 with TRBJ1-1, with D maybe TRBD1 (6 bases). The CDR3 consists of 17 residues. Looked up from germline, CDR1 is SNHLY and CDR2 is FYNNEI. V was cut by 6 bases and J by 0 bases, with 20 bases left in between. This chain's CDR3 is CASRRSGTPNMNTEAFF. CDR3 bases: TGTGCCAGCAGGCGTTCCGGGACACCCAACATGAACACTGAAGCTTTCTTT.

A few counts support this clone. This chain connects TRBV7-2 to TRBJ1-2; TRBD1 matches 9 bases. The ends lost 0 bases at V and 4 bases at J; junction bases unmatched: 15. The CDR3 extends over 19 amino acids. Per germline, CDR1 SGHTA and CDR2 FQGNSA. DNA of the CDR3: TGTGCCAGCAGCTTAGCGATCATCCTGGGACAGGGAAAGGTCTATGGCTACACCTTC. This sequence encodes CASSLAIILGQGKVYGYTF.

A note on this clone: At one end the junction does not follow the germline gene, possibly because of a read error. The chain uses TRBV6-6 and TRBJ1-4, with D maybe TRBD1 (6 bases). Germline loops: CDR1 MNHNY, CDR2 SVGAGI (reference sequence). The CDR3 sequence is 15 residues long. The CDR3 sequence: CASSYRGATNAKLFF. The CDR3 nucleotides are TGTGCCAGCAGTTATCGGGGGGCAACTAATGCAAAACTGTTCTTT.

V is TRBV9 and J is TRBJ2-5; 11 nucleotides match TRBD2. The ends lost 0 bases at V and 5 bases at J; junction bases unmatched: 6. The germline V gene has CDR1 SGDLS and CDR2 YYNGEE. The CDR3 is made up of 16 amino acids. CDR3 in DNA: TGTGCCAGCAGCGTAGATCCTAGCGGGGGGTATGAGACCCAGTACTTC. Amino acid sequence: CASSVDPSGGYETQYF.

In its sample, this clone was seen a few times. The chain uses TRBV5-1 and TRBJ1-4; 7 bases line up with TRBD1. The CDR3 has 13 amino acids. Looked up from germline, CDR1 is SGHRS and CDR2 is YFSETQ. The J segment lost 8 bases and the V segment lost 5 bases, leaving 6 bases of the junction unmatched. The CDR3 spells CASSYRGGEKLFF. The CDR3 DNA reads TGCGCCAGCAGTTACAGGGGAGGCGAAAAACTGTTTTTT.

The V gene is TRBV6-5, the J gene TRBJ2-7, with TRBD2 matching 7 bases. CDR3 length: 13 residues. Trimming cost V 7 bases and J 5 bases; bases outside gene matches: 8. Germline CDR1 reads MNHEY; CDR2 reads SVGAGI. The CDR3 sequence is CASTERGGNEQYF. The DNA for the CDR3 is TGTGCCAGCACCGAGAGGGGAGGGAACGAGCAGTACTTC.

V usage is TRBV2 and J usage is TRBJ2-1, with 10 bases lining up with TRBD1. Losses at the gene ends were 6 bases for V and 4 bases for J; bases not matched to a gene: 6. This CDR3 contains 15 residues. Germline V gives CDR1 SNHLY, CDR2 FYNNEI. The CDR3 protein is CASSPGQGGYNEQFF. The CDR3, as DNA: TGTGCCAGCAGCCCAGGACAGGGGGGGTACAATGAGCAGTTCTTC.

The CDR3 DNA reads TGCGCCAGCAGCCAGGGGTCGGGGAACGAGCAGTACTTC. Encoded protein: CASSQGSGNEQYF. The chain employs TRBV5-1 and TRBJ2-5; perhaps TRBD1 as D (6 bases). The closer fit of TRBJ2-7 to the DNA end suggests the J call may be wrong. CDR3 length: 13 amino acids. CDR1 and CDR2 from the germline V gene are SGHRS and YFSETQ.